What follows are 8 T cell receptor beta chains derived from one specimen sequenced in a study of control samples from healthy donors and cancer patients. Profiling relied on immunoSEQ multiplex PCR, and the TCRdb table lists in-frame clones only, not all of them. The repertoire includes 120,000 or so clones, roughly 87% of them detected once, and around 9.4% sits in the top ten. Input material: blood. The receptors come from a man aged 40-50 years in good health.

V and J are TRBV2 and TRBJ1-3; 8 nucleotides match TRBD1. Looked up from germline, CDR1 is SNHLY and CDR2 is FYNNEI. Trimming took 6 bases from V and 1 from J; bases not matched to a gene: 5. The CDR3 runs to 15 residues. The chain's CDR3 is CASRVDRASGNTIYF. The CDR3, as DNA: TGTGCCAGCAGGGTGGACAGGGCATCTGGAAACACCATATATTTT.

The chain carries TRBV5-1 and TRBJ1-2, with D possibly being TRBD1 (6 bases). CDR3 length: 14 residues. Trimming stripped 4 bases from V and 3 bases from J, with 13 bases between. Germline loops: CDR1 SGHRS, CDR2 YFSETQ. The CDR3, as DNA: TGCGCCAGCAGCGCCAACAGGGCCGACTATGGCTACACCTTC. It specifies CASSANRADYGYTF.

The chain links TRBV6-1 to TRBJ1-5; no firm D call. The CDR3 runs 14 residues. Trimming pared 3 bases from V and 2 bases from J, leaving 8 bases between. Per germline, CDR1 MNHNS and CDR2 SASEGT. CDR3 in DNA: TGTGCCAGCAGTGAGAGGCGAGGCAATCAGCCCCAGCATTTT. Translating it yields CASSERRGNQPQHF.

A word on this clone: Additional DNA sequences in this sample encode the identical CDR3. The chain links TRBV15 to TRBJ2-1, with D unresolved. From germline, CDR1 is LNHNV and CDR2 YYDKDF (reference sequence). Trimming took 0 bases from V and 5 from J, leaving 5 bases between them. This CDR3 is 13 amino acids long. The CDR3 DNA follows: TGTGCCACCAGCAGAGACCCCGACAATGAGCAGTTCTTC. Translation: CATSRDPDNEQFF. The full variable domain, completed using reference TRBV15 and TRBJ2-1, is DAMVIQNPRYQVTQFGKPVTLSCSQTLNHNVMYWYQQKSSQAPKLLFHYYDKDFNNEADTPDNFQSRRPNTSFCFLDIRSPGLGDTAMYLCATSRDPDNEQFFGPGTRLTVL.

J is TRBJ2-7 and V is TRBV4-3; TRBD1 agrees at 8 bases. This CDR3 is built from 15 residues. CDR1 and CDR2 from the germline V gene are LGHNA and YSLEER. Trimming cost V 0 bases and J 6 bases; bases outside gene matches: 7. CDR3 protein: CASSQDSPGGAEQYF. The CDR3 nucleotides are TGCGCCAGCAGCCAAGATTCACCAGGGGGCGCCGAGCAGTACTTC.

This clone was seen repeatedly, ten times or more. V usage is TRBV24-1 and J usage is TRBJ2-3, with a possible D match to TRBD1 (6 bases). Per the germline V gene, CDR1 is KGHDR and CDR2 is SFDVKD. The CDR3 loop spans 16 amino acids. The V end lost 6 bases, the J end lost 1 base, and 16 bases lay between the germline ends. CDR3 nucleotides: TGTGCCACCAGTACCCCGGGCAGGGGAGGCACAGATACGCAGTATTTT. Its translation is CATSTPGRGGTDTQYF.

The chain has TRBV27 and TRBJ2-5; D perhaps matches TRBD2 (7 bases). CDR1 and CDR2 (germline): MNHEY, SMNVEV (reference sequence). The CDR3 loop spans 14 amino acids. The V end was cut by 6 bases, the J end by 0 bases, with 11 bases between. CDR3 coding DNA: TGTGCCAGCAGAGGGAGGGGGTACCAAGAGACCCAGTACTTC. As protein: CASRGRGYQETQYF.

This chain uses TRBV30 with TRBJ2-2; TRBD1 agrees at 8 bases. The CDR3 covers 14 residues. The germline gives CDR1 GTSNPN, CDR2 SVGIG (reference sequence). V dropped 7 bases and J dropped 5; count of bases not matched to a gene: 9. For the CDR3, the DNA is TGTGCCTTAAAACCGGGACAGGAGACCGGGGAGCTGTTTTTT. Translating it yields CALKPGQETGELFF.